This TCR beta chain was identified during a study of blood T cell repertoires in COVID-19. Study-level background: Sources were T cells, B-cell-depleted T cells, or PBMCs; the material itself was cDNA or gDNA.

Germline V gene data show CDR1 as SGHTA and CDR2 as FQGNSA. The CDR3 has 15 amino acids. V gave up 5 bases and J gave up 7 bases, with 15 bases separating them. Authors' data handling: How many nucleated cells were present was estimated from reference gene primer amplification. The repertoire was sequenced with immunoSEQ multiplex PCR; TCRdb's copy has only in-frame clones and lacks some. Clone size and V and J calls were adopted from that table, with D and trimming inferred from the DNA. The sample has about 260,000 clones; roughly 88% are singletons. Material: peripheral blood. V is TRBV7-2 and J is TRBJ1-6; a possible D gene is TRBD1 (5 bases). The clonotype comes from a human donor in a cohort sampled during active COVID-19. As DNA, the CDR3 is TGTGCCAGCAGCCCGAATAGGGGAGGGAATTCACCCCTCCACTTT. Protein sequence: CASSPNRGGNSPLHF.